This TCR beta chain originates from a study of OX40 agonist ivuxolimab in advanced cancers. The wider study: Dose-escalation patients' cancers were hepatocellular carcinoma, melanoma, renal cell or head and neck cancer. Three dose-escalation patients had partial responses: one with hepatocellular carcinoma and two with cutaneous melanoma. Subjects had a mean age of approximately 60 years, with a range of about 23 to 79; less than 90% were male.

Here immunoSEQ multiplex PCR was the method, and the copy in TCRdb shows in-frame clones only, minus some. The table lists 66,000 or so clones, 87% of them singletons. With respect to this clone: Its antigen is as yet unknown.

Notes on the study in general: Partial responders at 0.1-3.0 mg/kg had among the lowest clonal expansion.

V shed 2 bases, J shed 8 bases, and the junction held 6 bases outside the gene matches. The CDR3 length is 14 residues. CDR1 is SGHDT and CDR2 is YYEEEE in the germline V gene. This TCR was recovered from an adult with an advanced solid tumor such as melanoma, head and neck, liver or kidney cancer. The chain recombines TRBV5-6 with TRBJ2-2, with 7 positions matching TRBD1. The sample here was CD4+ or CD8+ T cells sorted from blood, taken in a trial of the OX40 agonist ivuxolimab. CDR3 sequence (DNA): TGTGCCAGCAGCTTAGGTACAGGGGTTGGGGAGCTGTTTTTT. Translated: CASSLGTGVGELFF.